A selection of T cell receptor beta chains follows, all from one sample in a study of T cells in Graves' hyperthyroidism and ophthalmopathy. Each CDR3 protein gets one entry after TCRdb re-called the multiplex PCR reads with MiXCR. The sample holds hundreds of thousands of distinct CDR3 sequences; around 20% are singletons and the top ten take over 15%. The sample was blood. The receptors stem from a woman in her forties or fifties with Graves' hyperthyroidism that later progressed to Graves' ophthalmopathy. The CDR3 runs from the conserved cysteine through the conserved F or W. Each record gives: clone size, V gene, J gene, D gene, CDR3 DNA, CDR3 protein. The D gene is left open where the match is weak. Clone size appears in some rows only: once, few, many, or a class for an expanded clone.

.,TRBV24-1,TRBJ2-1,.,TGTGCCACCAGTGATTTTAATGGCAGGAATGAGCAGTTCTTC,CATSDFNGRNEQFF
many,TRBV6-6,TRBJ1-1,.,TGTGCCAGCAGTTACGTGAACACTGAAGCTTTCTTT,CASSYVNTEAFF
.,TRBV6-1,TRBJ1-2,.,TGTGCCAGCGGTGGGGGACACTCTCCCGGCGGTGGCTACACCTTC,CASGGGHSPGGGYTF
few,TRBV11-3,TRBJ2-2,TRBD2,TGTGCCGGCAGCGCGGGACTAGCGACCGGGGAGCTGTTTTTT,CAGSAGLATGELFF
few,TRBV18,TRBJ1-5,.,TGTGCCAGCTCACCAGCGGGGGGCTTGGGGGATCAGCCCCAGCATTTT,CASSPAGGLGDQPQHF
many,TRBV7-9,TRBJ2-1,TRBD2,TGTGCCAGCAGCACCGACCCGGGACTAGTCTACAATGAGCAGTTCTTC,CASSTDPGLVYNEQFF
.,TRBV19,TRBJ2-7,.,TGTGCCAGTAGCCTCACCTTTTACGAGCAGTACTTC,CASSLTFYEQYF
few,TRBV10-2,TRBJ2-5,.,TGCGCCAGCAGAGACTTAGGGGCTACTCAAGAGACCCAGTACTTC,CASRDLGATQETQYF
few,TRBV4-1,TRBJ1-1,.,TGCGCCAGCAGCCAAGTGGCCGGGGATAACACTGAAGCTTTCTTT,CASSQVAGDNTEAFF
few,TRBV12-3/TRBV12-4,TRBJ1-2,.,TGTGCCAGCACTAAGACAGGCACCTATGGCTACACCTTC,CASTKTGTYGYTF
.,TRBV18,TRBJ1-2,TRBD1,TGTGCCAGCTCACCAGAGCGACAGGGTGGTGGCTACACCTTC,CASSPERQGGGYTF
.,TRBV19,TRBJ2-1,TRBD2,TGTGCCAGTAAATATGGCGGGGGGAGCTCCTACAATGAGCAGTTCTTC,CASKYGGGSSYNEQFF
many,TRBV2,TRBJ2-6,.,TGTGCCAGCATTGGGTTGAGCTCTGGGGCCAACGTCCTGACTTTC,CASIGLSSGANVLTF
few,TRBV6-5,TRBJ1-2,TRBD1,TGTGCCAGCAGTTACGCGACAGGGAGCTATGGCTACACCTTC,CASSYATGSYGYTF
.,TRBV11-1,TRBJ2-1,.,TGTGCCAGCAGCTCCCGAGGCCGGGACCCGGGGTTCTTC,CASSSRGRDPGFF
many,TRBV27,TRBJ2-1,.,TGTGCCAGCAGTTTGGGTTCTGATGAGCAGTTCTTC,CASSLGSDEQFF
many,TRBV10-3,TRBJ1-5,.,TGTGCCATCAGTGAGGGGGCAGGGCCCTCTCAGCCCCAGCATTTT,CAISEGAGPSQPQHF
many,TRBV7-2,TRBJ2-5,TRBD1,TGTGCCAGCAGCTTAGAGATAGGGACAGGTGGTGGGGCCCAGTACTTC,CASSLEIGTGGGAQYF
.,TRBV29-1,TRBJ1-5,TRBD1,TGCAGGGACAGACAGGGGGCAGGCAATCAGCCCCAGCATTTT,CRDRQGAGNQPQHF
.,TRBV20-1,TRBJ1-3,TRBD1,TGCAGTGCTAGAGGATTAGGCGTGACAGGGGGCCCTCCGACTCCCGGAAACACCATATATTTT,CSARGLGVTGGPPTPGNTIYF
.,TRBV13,TRBJ2-1,.,TGTGCCAGCAGCTCAGAGGGGGGGAATGAGCAGTTCTTC,CASSSEGGNEQFF
.,TRBV29-1,TRBJ2-6,.,TGCAGCGTTTCAGGGAGCGGGGCCAACGTCCTGACTTTC,CSVSGSGANVLTF
few,TRBV27,TRBJ1-3,.,TGTGCCAGCAGTGGCCGGGACCCTGGAAACACCATATATTTT,CASSGRDPGNTIYF
.,TRBV19,TRBJ2-7,.,TGTGCCAGTAGTATTTCTGCGGCAGGGGGGACCTACGAGCAGTACTTC,CASSISAAGGTYEQYF
.,TRBV2,TRBJ1-3,.,TGTGCCAGCAGTGAAGGTATGGGCGCTGGAAACACCATATATTTT,CASSEGMGAGNTIYF
many,TRBV3-1,TRBJ2-5,.,TGTGCCAGCAGCCAACTTTCTTTGGAGACCCAGTACTTC,CASSQLSLETQYF
few,TRBV7-9,TRBJ2-7,.,TGTGCCAGCAGCTATGCAGGGAACGAGCAGTACTTC,CASSYAGNEQYF
many,TRBV7-2,TRBJ2-5,TRBD1,TGTGCCAGCAGCTTAGGTTCCAGGACAGGGAAAGAGACCCAGTACTTC,CASSLGSRTGKETQYF
.,TRBV5-6,TRBJ1-6,TRBD1,TGTGCCAGCAGCCACAGGGGAAGGAATACACCCCTCCACTTT,CASSHRGRNTPLHF
many,TRBV7-9,TRBJ1-1,.,TGTGCCAGCAGCTTAGCGACCTCCACTGAAGCTTTCTTT,CASSLATSTEAFF
.,TRBV20-1,TRBJ2-3,.,TGCAGTGCTAGAGAGGGTACTTTGGACACAGATACGCAGTATTTT,CSAREGTLDTDTQYF
.,TRBV4-2,TRBJ2-2,TRBD2,TGTGCCAGCAGCCAGCTGGGGGGGATTACCGGGGAGCTGTTTTTT,CASSQLGGITGELFF
many,TRBV7-2,TRBJ2-5,.,TGTGCCAGCAGGGATGGGAGCGGGCATGTACGGGCCCAGTACTTC,CASRDGSGHVRAQYF
.,TRBV27,TRBJ2-1,.,TGTGCCAGCAGTTTATACACAGTAAATGAGCAGTTCTTC,CASSLYTVNEQFF
many,TRBV6-1,TRBJ1-2,.,TGTGCCAGCAGTGAATGGTCCAAAGACCTCTATGGCTACACCTTC,CASSEWSKDLYGYTF
.,TRBV4-1,TRBJ2-7,TRBD1,TGCGCCAGCAGCCAAGTGCAGGGGGCCTACGAGCAGTACTTC,CASSQVQGAYEQYF
many,TRBV6-1,TRBJ2-7,.,TGTGCCAGCAGTGAGGACCGGGTTGCCTACGAGCAGTACTTC,CASSEDRVAYEQYF
.,TRBV6-2/TRBV6-3,TRBJ2-4,TRBD2,TGTGCCAGCTTGGCTAGCGGGGGCCTAGGCCCGACAGCCAAAAACATTCAGTACTTC,CASLASGGLGPTAKNIQYF
many,TRBV2,TRBJ1-1,.,TGTGCCAGCAGTCGAGAGGGGGGCACTGAAGCTTTCTTT,CASSREGGTEAFF
few,TRBV6-1,TRBJ2-7,TRBD2,TGTGCCAGCAGGGCCCGACTAGCGGTGAATTACGAGCAGCACTTC,CASRARLAVNYEQHF
few,TRBV6-2/TRBV6-3,TRBJ1-5,.,TGTGCCAGCCATTGGGACAGCAATCAGCCCCAGCATTTT,CASHWDSNQPQHF
many,TRBV7-9,TRBJ1-2,TRBD1,TGTGCCAGCAGCCGGGACAGTAGCAAGGGCTACACCTTC,CASSRDSSKGYTF
many,TRBV7-2,TRBJ2-3,.,TGTGCCAGCAGCTTAGTAGGAACTAGCACAGATACGCAGTATTTT,CASSLVGTSTDTQYF